This paragraph reports one T cell receptor beta chain. Antigen unknown. Germline loops: CDR1 SGHTA, CDR2 FQGNSA. The CDR3 has 13 amino acids. V was cut by 5 bases and J by 2 bases, with 7 bases left in between. This sample is part of a study of cytomegalovirus exposure and HLA in healthy donors. Study-level points and caveats: Among TCR sequences, most were rare, though some public TCRs appeared in many donors. It was confirmed in vitro that a few of the CMV-associated chains were specific for CMV antigens. A later analysis found first-cohort TCR clusters tended to co-occur in the 120 validation repertoires. Researchers catalogued 164 TCR beta chains as cytomegalovirus-associated.

The method was immunoSEQ multiplex PCR; TCRdb's version includes in-frame clones alone and lacks a portion of them. The data contain about 100,000 clones, approximately 94% of them singletons. J is TRBJ2-4 and V is TRBV7-2; a possible D gene is TRBD2 (5 bases). The sequenced sample was PBMCs. This clonotype was obtained from a woman between 18 and 30 years old in good health and CMV-seronegative. The CDR3 nucleotides are TGTGCCAGCAGCCTCGGGACCAAAAACATTCAGTACTTC. It is translated as CASSLGTKNIQYF.